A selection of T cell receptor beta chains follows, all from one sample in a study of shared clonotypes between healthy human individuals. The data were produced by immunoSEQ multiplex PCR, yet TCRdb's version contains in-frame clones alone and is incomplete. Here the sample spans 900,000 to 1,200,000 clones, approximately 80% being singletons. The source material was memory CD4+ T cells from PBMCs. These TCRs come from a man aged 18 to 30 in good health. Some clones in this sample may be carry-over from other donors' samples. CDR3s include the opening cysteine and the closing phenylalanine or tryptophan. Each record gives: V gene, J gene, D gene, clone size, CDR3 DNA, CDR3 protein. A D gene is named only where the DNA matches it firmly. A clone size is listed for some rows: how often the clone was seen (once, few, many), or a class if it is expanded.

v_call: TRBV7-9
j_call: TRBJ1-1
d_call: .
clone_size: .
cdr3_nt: TGTGCCAGCAGCTTAAGCATGAGGCTGGGTCATATGAACACTGAAGCTTTCTTT
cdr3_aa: CASSLSMRLGHMNTEAFF

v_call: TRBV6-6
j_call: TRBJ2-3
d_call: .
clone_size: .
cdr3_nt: TGTGCCAGCAGTTACGGAGATTTT
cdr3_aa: CASSYGDF

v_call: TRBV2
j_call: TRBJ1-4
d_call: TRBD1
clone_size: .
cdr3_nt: TGTGCCAGCATGACAGGGACTAATGAAAAACTGTTTTTT
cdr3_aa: CASMTGTNEKLFF

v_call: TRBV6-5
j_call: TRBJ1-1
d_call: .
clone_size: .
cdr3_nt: TGTGCCAGCAGTTACTCGTGGTCAGGGCGGAACACTGAAGCTTTCTTT
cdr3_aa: CASSYSWSGRNTEAFF

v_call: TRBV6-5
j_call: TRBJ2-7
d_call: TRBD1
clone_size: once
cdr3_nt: TGTGCCAGCAGTTACGGTGGCAGGGGGTCGGGCGAGCAGTACTTC
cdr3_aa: CASSYGGRGSGEQYF

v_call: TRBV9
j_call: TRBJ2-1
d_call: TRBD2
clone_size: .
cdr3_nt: TGTGCCAGCAGCGTAGCTAGCGGGAGTAGTCGAGGCTACAATGAGCAGTTCTTC
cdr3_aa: CASSVASGSSRGYNEQFF

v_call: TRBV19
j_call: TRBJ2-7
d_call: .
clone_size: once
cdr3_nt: TGTGCCAGTAGTCTCCAAGGTCCCTCTCTACAGGGAAAGTACGAGCAGTACTTC
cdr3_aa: CASSLQGPSLQGKYEQYF

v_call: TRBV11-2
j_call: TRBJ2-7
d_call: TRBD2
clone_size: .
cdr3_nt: TGTGCCAGCAGCTTAGCTGGACTAGCGGGAGAGGAGCAGTACTTC
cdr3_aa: CASSLAGLAGEEQYF

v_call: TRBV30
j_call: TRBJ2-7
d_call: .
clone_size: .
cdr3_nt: TGTGCCTGGAGTCGGGGTCAGCACGAGCAGTACTTC
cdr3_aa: CAWSRGQHEQYF

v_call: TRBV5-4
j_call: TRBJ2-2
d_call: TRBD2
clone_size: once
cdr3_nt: TGTGCCAGCAAAAGACTAGCGGGAGGAACCGGGGAGCTGTTTTTT
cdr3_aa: CASKRLAGGTGELFF

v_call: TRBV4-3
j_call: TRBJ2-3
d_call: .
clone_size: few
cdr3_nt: TGCGCCAGCAGCCAAATTGGGGGTAGTACAGATACGCAGTATTTT
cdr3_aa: CASSQIGGSTDTQYF

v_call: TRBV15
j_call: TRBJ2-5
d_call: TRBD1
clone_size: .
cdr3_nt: TGTGCCACCAGCAGAGATACCCGGTCCGGGACAGGGGCCCAAGAGACCCAGTACTTC
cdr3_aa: CATSRDTRSGTGAQETQYF

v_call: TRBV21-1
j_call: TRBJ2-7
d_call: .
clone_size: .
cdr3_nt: TGTGCCAGCAGCGGCCACTTTGGGACACGATCGGACGAGCAGTACTTC
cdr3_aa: CASSGHFGTRSDEQYF

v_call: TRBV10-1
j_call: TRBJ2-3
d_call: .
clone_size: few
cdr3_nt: TGCGCCAGCAGTGAGTCTACCCAACGGGATACGCAGTATTTT
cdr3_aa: CASSESTQRDTQYF

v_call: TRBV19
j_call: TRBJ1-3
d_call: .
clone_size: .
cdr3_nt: TGTGCCAGTAGTATAGGGGAGTACTCTGGAAACACCATATATTTT
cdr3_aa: CASSIGEYSGNTIYF

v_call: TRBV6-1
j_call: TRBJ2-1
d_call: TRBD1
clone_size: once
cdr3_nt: TGTGCCAGCAGTGCGGGTAGGACAGGCAAGCAGTTCTTC
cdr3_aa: CASSAGRTGKQFF

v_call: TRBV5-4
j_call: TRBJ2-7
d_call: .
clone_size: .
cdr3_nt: TGTGCCAGCAGCACGGGGGCAGGGGGGAACTACGAGCAGTACTTC
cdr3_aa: CASSTGAGGNYEQYF

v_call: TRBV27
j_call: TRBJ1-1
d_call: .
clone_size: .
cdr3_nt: TGTGCCAGCAGTTTATTTCGGGTCACTGAAGCTTTCTTT
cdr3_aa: CASSLFRVTEAFF

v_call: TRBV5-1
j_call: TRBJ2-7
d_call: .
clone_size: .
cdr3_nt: TGCGCCAGCAGCGTCACCGCGGGACAACTCTCCTACGAGCAGTACTTC
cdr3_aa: CASSVTAGQLSYEQYF

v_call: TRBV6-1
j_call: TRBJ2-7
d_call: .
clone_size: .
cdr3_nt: TGTGCCAGCAGTGAAGCCACGGGAGCAGTACTAGAGCAGTACTTC
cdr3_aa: CASSEATGAVLEQYF

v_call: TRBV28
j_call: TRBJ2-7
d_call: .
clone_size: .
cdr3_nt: TGTGCCAGCAGTCACTTGGCGTCGGAGCCCTACGAGCAGTACTTC
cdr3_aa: CASSHLASEPYEQYF

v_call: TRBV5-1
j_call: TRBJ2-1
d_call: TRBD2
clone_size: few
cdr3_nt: TGCGCCAGCAGCTCGCCACTAGCGGGAACGGCTCGCAGCAATGAGCAGTTCTTC
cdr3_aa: CASSSPLAGTARSNEQFF

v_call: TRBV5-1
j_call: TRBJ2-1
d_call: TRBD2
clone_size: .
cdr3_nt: TGCGCCAGCAGCTCTAGCGGGAGGGGCTCCCGGAATGAGCAGTTCTTC
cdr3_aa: CASSSSGRGSRNEQFF

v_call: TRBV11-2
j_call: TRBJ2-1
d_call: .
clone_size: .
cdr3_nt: TGTGCCAGCAGCTTAGTTTTACAGCCATCCTACAATGAGCAGTTCTTC
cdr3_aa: CASSLVLQPSYNEQFF

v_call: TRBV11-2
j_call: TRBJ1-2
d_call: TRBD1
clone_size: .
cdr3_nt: TGTGCCAGCAGCGTGGGACAGGGGTACTATGGCTACACCTTC
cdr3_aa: CASSVGQGYYGYTF

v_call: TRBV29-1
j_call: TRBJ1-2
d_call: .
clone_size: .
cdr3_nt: TGCAGCGTTTGGAGTAGGGTGGTGGTAGATGGCTACACCTTC
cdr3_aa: CSVWSRVVVDGYTF

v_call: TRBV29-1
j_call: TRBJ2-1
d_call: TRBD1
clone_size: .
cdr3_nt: TGCAGCGGGGGGAGGGGACAGGGCAACAATGAGCAGTTCTTC
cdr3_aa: CSGGRGQGNNEQFF

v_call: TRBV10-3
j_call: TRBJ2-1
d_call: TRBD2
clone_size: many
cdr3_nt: TGTGCCATCAGAGGGACTAGCGGGAGCCATGAGCAGTTCTTC
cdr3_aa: CAIRGTSGSHEQFF

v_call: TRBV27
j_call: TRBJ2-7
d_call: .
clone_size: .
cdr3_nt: TGTGCCAGCAGTACGCGGGACGGTACCTACGAGCAGTACTTC
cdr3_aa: CASSTRDGTYEQYF

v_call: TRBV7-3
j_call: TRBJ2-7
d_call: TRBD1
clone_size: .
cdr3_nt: TGTGCCAGCAGCTCACACAGGGGCGAGCAGTACTTC
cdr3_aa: CASSSHRGEQYF

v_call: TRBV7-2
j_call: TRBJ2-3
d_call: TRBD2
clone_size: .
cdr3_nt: TGTGCCAGCAGCTCCCGATTAGCGGGAGCCACAGATACGCAGTATTTT
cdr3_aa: CASSSRLAGATDTQYF

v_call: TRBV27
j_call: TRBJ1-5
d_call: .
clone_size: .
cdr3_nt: TGTGCCAGCAGTCTTAGACAGGGCAATCAGCCCCAGCATTTT
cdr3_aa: CASSLRQGNQPQHF

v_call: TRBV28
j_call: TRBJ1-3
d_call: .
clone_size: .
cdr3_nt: TGTGCCAGCAGTTCTCCACTTTTTACCCCTCGGGGCGGAAACACCATATATTTT
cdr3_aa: CASSSPLFTPRGGNTIYF

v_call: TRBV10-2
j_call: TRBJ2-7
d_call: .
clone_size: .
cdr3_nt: TGCGCCAGCAGGGAACCCGCTAGCGTCGAGCAGTACTTC
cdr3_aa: CASREPASVEQYF

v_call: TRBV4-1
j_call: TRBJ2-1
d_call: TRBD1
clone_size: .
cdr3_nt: TGCGCCAGCAGTCCCGCCGGGACAGTCCAGAATGAGCAGTTCTTC
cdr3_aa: CASSPAGTVQNEQFF

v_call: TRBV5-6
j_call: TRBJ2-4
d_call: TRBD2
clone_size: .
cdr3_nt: TGTGCCAGCAGCTTGCAACGGGGAGCGGGAGTGGGAAACATTCAGTACTTC
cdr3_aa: CASSLQRGAGVGNIQYF

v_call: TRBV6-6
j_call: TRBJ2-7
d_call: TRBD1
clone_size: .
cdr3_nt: TGTGCCAGCAACGGACCGGGACAGGGGTCAACCTACGAGCAGTACTTC
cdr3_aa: CASNGPGQGSTYEQYF

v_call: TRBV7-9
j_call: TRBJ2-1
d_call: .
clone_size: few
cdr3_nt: TGTGCCAGCAGCTCTCCCCCGACGGGGCCGAGTTACAATGAGCAGTTCTTC
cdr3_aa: CASSSPPTGPSYNEQFF

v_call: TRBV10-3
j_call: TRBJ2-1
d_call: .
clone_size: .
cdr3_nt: TGTGCCATCAGTTTCGGCGAGTACAATGAGCAGTTCTTC
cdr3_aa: CAISFGEYNEQFF

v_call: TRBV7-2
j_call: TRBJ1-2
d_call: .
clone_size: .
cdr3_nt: TGTGCCAGCAGCTTGACCGGACCTAGCTACACCTTC
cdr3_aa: CASSLTGPSYTF

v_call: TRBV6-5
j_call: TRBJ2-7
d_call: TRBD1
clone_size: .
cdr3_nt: TGTGCCAGCAGCCCGAGGACAGGCCCCTACGAGCAGTACTTC
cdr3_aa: CASSPRTGPYEQYF